The following is a TCR beta chain sequence with its context. The antigen remains unidentified. The data are from a study of cytomegalovirus exposure and HLA in healthy donors. Findings of the study overall: Apparent HLA restriction characterized most CMV-associated TCR beta chains in a later analysis. The study found most TCR sequences rare, yet found some public TCRs in many donors. In a later analysis, common viral pathogens appeared linked to several of the most significant clusters.

This PCR relied on a set of 60 Vbeta primers and 13 Jbeta primers. In the authors' methods: Unique TCR beta chains numbered 60 million to 100 million in a later analysis, with roughly 9.9 million shared. Data came from immunoSEQ multiplex PCR; TCRdb stores just in-frame clones and leaves some out. V, J and clone size are taken as reported in that table, and D and trimming were inferred from the DNA itself. In the table there are about 190,000 clones, 79% of which are singletons. The CDR3 spans 14 residues. V lost 4 bases and J lost 1, with 10 bases in between. Germline CDR1 LGHNA, CDR2 YSLEER. The gene calls are TRBV4-3 and TRBJ1-1; no clear D. Input material: PBMCs. This TCR was recovered from a woman aged 18-30 years in good health and CMV-seronegative. The DNA of the CDR3 is TGCGCCAGCAGCCTCAACCCCGGGAACACTGAAGCTTTCTTT. Protein: CASSLNPGNTEAFF.